This T cell receptor beta chain was sequenced during a study of TIL therapy for anti-PD-1-resistant metastatic lung cancer. Study overall: Patients then received nivolumab; progressors got lymphodepletion, TIL and IL-2. Half of patients were current or former smokers.

Described time point: pre-treatment sample, taken before nivolumab and TIL therapy. A note on this clone: Antigen unknown.

With V trimmed by 10 bases and J by 4 bases, 12 bases remained unmatched. Germline-derived CDR1 and CDR2 are KGHDR and SFDVKD. This CDR3 is 14 amino acids long. This was the immunoSEQ v3 assay. Assay: immunoSEQ multiplex PCR; the TCRdb copy retains only in-frame clones and omits some. This repertoire shows about 60,000 clones, about nine tenths found once; its top ten account for 2% to 3%. Whole-study findings and limits: After infusion, TIL clonotypes partly replaced peripheral T cells and declined over months.

The receptor's source is a person aged 25-80 years with non-small cell lung cancer. The V gene is TRBV24-1, the J gene TRBJ2-7; the match to TRBD2 covers 7 bases. The source material was blood, sampled at baseline. This CDR3 is CATPPGTTLYEQYF. Written as DNA, the CDR3 is TGTGCCACTCCTCCCGGGACTACTCTTTACGAGCAGTACTTC.